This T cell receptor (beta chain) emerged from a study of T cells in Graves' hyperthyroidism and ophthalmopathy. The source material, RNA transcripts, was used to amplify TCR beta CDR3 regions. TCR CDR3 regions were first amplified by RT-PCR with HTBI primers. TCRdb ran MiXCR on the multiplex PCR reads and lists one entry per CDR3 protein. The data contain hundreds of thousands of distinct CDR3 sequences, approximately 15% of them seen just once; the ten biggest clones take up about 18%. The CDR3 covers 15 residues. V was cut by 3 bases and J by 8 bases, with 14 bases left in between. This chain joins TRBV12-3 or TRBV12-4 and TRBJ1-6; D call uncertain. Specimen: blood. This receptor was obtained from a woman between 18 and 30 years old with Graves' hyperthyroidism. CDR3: CASSFFREVDSPLHF. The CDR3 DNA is TGTGCCAGCAGTTTTTTTCGGGAGGTGGATTCACCCCTCCACTTT.